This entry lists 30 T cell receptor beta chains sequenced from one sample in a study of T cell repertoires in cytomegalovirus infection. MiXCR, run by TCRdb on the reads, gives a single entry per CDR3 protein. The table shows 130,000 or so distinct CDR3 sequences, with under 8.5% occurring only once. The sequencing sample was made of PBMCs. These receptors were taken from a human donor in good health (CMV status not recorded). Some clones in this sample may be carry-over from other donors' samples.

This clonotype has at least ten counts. CDR3 nucleotides: TGCGCCAGCAGCTTGGCAGACCCCACTGAAGCTTTCTTT. Encoded protein: CASSLADPTEAFF. The chain uses TRBV5-1 and TRBJ1-1; D ambiguous. This CDR3 has 13 residues. Germline V gene lookup returns CDR1 SGHRS and CDR2 YFSETQ. The V gene lost 0 bases and the J gene lost 4 bases, with 7 bases spanning the gap.

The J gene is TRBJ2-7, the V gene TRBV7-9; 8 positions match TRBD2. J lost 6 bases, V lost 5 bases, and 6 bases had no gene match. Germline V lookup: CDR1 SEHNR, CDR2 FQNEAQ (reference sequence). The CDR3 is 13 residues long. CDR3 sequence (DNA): TGTGCCAGCAGCCACACGGGGGGGGGCGAGCAGTACTTC. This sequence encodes CASSHTGGGEQYF.

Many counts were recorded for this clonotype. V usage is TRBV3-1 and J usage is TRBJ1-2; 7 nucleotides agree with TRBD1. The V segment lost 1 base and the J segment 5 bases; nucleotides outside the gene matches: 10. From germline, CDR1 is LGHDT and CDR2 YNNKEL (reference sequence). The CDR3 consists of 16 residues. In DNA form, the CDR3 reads TGTGCCAGCAGCCAAGGGCCTGGCGTGACAGGGTATGGCTACACCTTC. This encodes CASSQGPGVTGYGYTF.

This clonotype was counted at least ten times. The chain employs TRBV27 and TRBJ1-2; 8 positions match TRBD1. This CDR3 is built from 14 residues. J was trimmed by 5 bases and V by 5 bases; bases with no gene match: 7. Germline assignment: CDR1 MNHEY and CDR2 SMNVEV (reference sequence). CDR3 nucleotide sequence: TGTGCCAGCAGTACAGGGGGAGGGCCTTATGGCTACACCTTC. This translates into CASSTGGGPYGYTF.

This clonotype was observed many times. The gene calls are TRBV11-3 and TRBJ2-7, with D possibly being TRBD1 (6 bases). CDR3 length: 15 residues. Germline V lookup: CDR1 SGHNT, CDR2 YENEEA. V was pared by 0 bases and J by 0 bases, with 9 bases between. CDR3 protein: CASSLDGTTSYEQYF. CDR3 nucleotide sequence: TGTGCCAGCAGCTTAGATGGGACAACCTCCTACGAGCAGTACTTC.

CDR3 DNA sequence: TGCAGTGCTAAAGACGCCGGGGGGACTGAAGCTTTCTTT. Amino acid sequence: CSAKDAGGTEAFF. The chain has TRBV20-1 and TRBJ1-1, with a weak D call TRBD1 (5 bases). Deletions cut 4 bases from V and 5 bases from J, with 14 bases between. This CDR3 comprises 13 residues. The germline CDR1 and CDR2 sequences are DFQATT and SNEGSKA (reference sequence).

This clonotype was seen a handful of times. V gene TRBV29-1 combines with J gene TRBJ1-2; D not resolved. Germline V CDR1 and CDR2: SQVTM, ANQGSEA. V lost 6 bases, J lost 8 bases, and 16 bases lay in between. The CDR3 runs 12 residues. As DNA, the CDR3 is TGCAGCGTCGAGGCGGAGGGCTTAGGCTACACCTTC. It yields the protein CSVEAEGLGYTF.

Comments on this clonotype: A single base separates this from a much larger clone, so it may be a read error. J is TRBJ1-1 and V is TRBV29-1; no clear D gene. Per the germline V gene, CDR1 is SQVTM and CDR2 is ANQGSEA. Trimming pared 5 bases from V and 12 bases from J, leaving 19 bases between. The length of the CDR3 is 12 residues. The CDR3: CSVSVSGTWSFF. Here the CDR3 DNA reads TGCAGCGTTAGTGTGAGTGGCACTTGGTCTTTCTTT.

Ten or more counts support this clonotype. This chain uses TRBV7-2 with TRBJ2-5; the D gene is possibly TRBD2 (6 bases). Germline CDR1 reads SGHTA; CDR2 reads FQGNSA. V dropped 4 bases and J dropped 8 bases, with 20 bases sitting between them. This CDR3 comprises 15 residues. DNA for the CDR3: TGTGCCAGCAGCTCGGGACTGGTCGAAATCTCAACCCAGTACTTC. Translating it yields CASSSGLVEISTQYF.

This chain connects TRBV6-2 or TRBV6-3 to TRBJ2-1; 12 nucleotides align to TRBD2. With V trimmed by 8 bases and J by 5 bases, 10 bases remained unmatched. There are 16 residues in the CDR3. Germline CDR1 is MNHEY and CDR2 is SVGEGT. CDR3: CASPSSASGGDNEQFF. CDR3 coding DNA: TGTGCCAGCCCCTCTTCGGCTAGCGGGGGGGACAATGAGCAGTTCTTC.

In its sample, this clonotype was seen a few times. The CDR3 here is CASSPDLGRDTEAFF. The CDR3 DNA reads TGTGCCAGCAGCCCCGACCTTGGTAGAGACACTGAAGCTTTCTTT. This chain connects TRBV7-6 to TRBJ1-1, with D unclear. Germline V CDR1 and CDR2: SGHVS, FNYEAQ. The length of the CDR3 is 15 residues. V shed 5 bases and J shed 3 bases, with 16 bases lying between them. The whole variable domain, remainder taken from reference TRBV7-6 and TRBJ1-1, is GAGVSQSPRYKVTKRGQDVALRCDPISGHVSLYWYRQALGQGPEFLTYFNYEAQQDKSGLPNDRFSAERPEGSISTLTIQRTEQRDSAMYRCASSPDLGRDTEAFFGQGTRLTVV.

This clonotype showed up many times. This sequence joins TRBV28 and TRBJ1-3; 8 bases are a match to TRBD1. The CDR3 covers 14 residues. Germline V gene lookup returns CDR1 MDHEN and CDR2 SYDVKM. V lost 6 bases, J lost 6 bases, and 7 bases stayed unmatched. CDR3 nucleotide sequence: TGTGCCAGCAGATTCGGACAGGGCGTAAACACCATATATTTT. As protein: CASRFGQGVNTIYF. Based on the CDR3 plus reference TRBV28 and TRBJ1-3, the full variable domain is DVKVTQSSRYLVKRTGEKVFLECVQDMDHENMFWYRQDPGLGLRLIYFSYDVKMKEKGDIPEGYSVSREKKERFSLILESASTNQTSMYLCASRFGQGVNTIYFGEGSWLTVV.

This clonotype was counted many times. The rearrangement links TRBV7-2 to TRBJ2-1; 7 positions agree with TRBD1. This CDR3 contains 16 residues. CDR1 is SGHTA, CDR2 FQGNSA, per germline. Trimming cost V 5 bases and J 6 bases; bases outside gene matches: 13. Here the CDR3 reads CASSARGGRFSNEQFF. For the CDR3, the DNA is TGTGCCAGCAGCGCTAGAGGGGGCCGATTCTCCAATGAGCAGTTCTTC.

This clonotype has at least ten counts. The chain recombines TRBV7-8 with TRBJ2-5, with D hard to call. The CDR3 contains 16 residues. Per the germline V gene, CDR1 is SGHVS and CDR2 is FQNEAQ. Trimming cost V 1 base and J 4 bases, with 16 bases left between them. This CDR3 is CASSLGTPSSRETQYF. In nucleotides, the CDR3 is TGTGCCAGCAGCTTAGGGACGCCGTCAAGTCGAGAGACCCAGTACTTC.

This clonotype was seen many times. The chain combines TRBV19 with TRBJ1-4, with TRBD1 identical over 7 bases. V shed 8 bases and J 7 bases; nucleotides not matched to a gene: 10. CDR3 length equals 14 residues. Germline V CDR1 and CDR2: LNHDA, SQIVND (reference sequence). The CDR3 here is CASSKTGKGEKLFF. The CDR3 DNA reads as TGTGCCAGTTCGAAGACAGGGAAGGGTGAAAAACTGTTTTTT.

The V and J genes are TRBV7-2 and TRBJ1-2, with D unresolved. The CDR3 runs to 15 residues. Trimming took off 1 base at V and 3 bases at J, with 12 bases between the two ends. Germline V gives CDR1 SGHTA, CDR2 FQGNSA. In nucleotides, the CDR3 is TGTGCCAGCAGCTTAGGCGGCACCGTCTACTATGGCTACACCTTC. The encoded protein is CASSLGGTVYYGYTF.

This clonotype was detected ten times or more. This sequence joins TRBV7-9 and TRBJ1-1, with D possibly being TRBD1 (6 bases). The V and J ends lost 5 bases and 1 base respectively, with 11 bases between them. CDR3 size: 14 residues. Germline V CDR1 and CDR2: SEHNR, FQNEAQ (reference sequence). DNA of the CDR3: TGTGCCAGCAGCCCCGGACAGAAGAACACTGAAGCTTTCTTT. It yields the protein CASSPGQKNTEAFF.

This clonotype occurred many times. CDR3 sequence reads: CASASGGGINTQYF. As DNA, the CDR3 is TGTGCCAGCGCAAGCGGGGGTGGGATAAATACGCAGTATTTT. The chain is built from TRBV7-2 and TRBJ2-3; 8 bases align to TRBD2. This CDR3 spans 14 amino acids. From germline, CDR1 is SGHTA and CDR2 FQGNSA. Germline trimming cut 8 bases from V and 7 bases from J; bases unmatched to any gene: 11.

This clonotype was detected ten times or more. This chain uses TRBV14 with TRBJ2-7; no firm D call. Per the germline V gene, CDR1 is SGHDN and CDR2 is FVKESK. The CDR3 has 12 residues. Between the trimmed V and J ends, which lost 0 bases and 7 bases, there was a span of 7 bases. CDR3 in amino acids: CASSQEGIEQYF. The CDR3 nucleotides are TGTGCCAGCAGCCAAGAGGGGATAGAGCAGTACTTC.

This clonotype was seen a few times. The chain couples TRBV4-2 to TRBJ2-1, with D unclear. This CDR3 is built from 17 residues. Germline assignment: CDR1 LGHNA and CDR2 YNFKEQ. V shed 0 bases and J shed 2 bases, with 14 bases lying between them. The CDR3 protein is CASSQEIGGLAYNEQFF. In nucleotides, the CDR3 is TGTGCCAGCAGCCAAGAGATTGGCGGCCTGGCCTACAATGAGCAGTTCTTC.

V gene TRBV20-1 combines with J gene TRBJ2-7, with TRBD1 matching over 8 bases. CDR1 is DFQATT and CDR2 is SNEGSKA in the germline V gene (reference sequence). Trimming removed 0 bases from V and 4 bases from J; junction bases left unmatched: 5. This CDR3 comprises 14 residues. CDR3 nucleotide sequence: TGCAGTGCTAGAGATCGCAGGGGGCGATACGAGCAGTACTTC. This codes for CSARDRRGRYEQYF.

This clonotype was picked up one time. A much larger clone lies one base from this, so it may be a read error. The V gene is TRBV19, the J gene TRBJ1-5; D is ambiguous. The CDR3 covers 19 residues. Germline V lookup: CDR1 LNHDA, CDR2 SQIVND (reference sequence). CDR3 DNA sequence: TGTACCAGTAGCCCCCTTTCTTGGGTCGAAGCGAGCCGAAATCAGCCCCAGCATTTT. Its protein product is CTSSPLSWVEASRNQPQHF.

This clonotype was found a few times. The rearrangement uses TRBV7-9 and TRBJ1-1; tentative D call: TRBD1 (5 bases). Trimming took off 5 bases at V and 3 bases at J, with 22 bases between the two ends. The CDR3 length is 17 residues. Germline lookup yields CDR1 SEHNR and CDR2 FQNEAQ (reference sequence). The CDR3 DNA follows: TGTGCCAGCAGCCTCCCGCGCGTGGGGAGGGGACACACTGAAGCTTTCTTT. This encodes CASSLPRVGRGHTEAFF.

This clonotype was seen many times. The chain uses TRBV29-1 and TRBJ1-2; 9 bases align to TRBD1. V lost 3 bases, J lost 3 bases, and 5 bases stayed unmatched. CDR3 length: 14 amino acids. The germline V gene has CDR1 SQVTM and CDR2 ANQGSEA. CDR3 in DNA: TGCAGCGTTGATGGGACAGGGCGTTACTATGGCTACACCTTC. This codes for CSVDGTGRYYGYTF.

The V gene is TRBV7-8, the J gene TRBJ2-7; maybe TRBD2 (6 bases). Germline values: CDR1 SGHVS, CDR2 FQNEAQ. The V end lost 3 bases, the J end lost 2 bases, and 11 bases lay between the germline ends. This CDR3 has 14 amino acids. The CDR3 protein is CASSFSGKTYEQYF. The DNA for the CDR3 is TGTGCCAGCAGCTTTAGCGGCAAGACCTACGAGCAGTACTTC.

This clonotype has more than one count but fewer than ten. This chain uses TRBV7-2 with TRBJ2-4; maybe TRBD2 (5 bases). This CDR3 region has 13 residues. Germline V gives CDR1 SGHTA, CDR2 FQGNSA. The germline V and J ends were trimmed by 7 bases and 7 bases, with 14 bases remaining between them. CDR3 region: CASTRTLQNIQYF. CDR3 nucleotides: TGTGCCAGCACCCGGACTCTTCAGAACATTCAGTACTTC.

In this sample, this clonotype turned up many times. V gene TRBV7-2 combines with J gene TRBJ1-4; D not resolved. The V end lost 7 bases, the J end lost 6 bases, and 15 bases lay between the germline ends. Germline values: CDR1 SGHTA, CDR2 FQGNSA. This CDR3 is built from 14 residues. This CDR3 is CASTFRFMDEKLFF. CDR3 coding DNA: TGTGCCAGCACCTTCCGGTTCATGGATGAAAAACTGTTTTTT.

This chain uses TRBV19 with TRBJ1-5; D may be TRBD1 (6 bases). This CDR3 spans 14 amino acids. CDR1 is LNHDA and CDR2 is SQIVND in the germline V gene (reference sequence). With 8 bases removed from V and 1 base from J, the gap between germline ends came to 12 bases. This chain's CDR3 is CASRGGQSNQPQHF. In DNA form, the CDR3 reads TGTGCCAGTCGAGGGGGACAAAGCAATCAGCCCCAGCATTTT.

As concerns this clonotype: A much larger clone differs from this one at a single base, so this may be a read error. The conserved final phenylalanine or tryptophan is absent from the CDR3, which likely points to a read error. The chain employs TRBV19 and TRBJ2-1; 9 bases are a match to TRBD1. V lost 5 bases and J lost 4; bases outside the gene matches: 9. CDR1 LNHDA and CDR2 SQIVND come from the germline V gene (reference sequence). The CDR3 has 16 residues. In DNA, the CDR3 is TGTGCCAGTAGTTCGTCCCGGGACAGGGCTTACAATGAGCAGTTCATC. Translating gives CASSSSRDRAYNEQFI.

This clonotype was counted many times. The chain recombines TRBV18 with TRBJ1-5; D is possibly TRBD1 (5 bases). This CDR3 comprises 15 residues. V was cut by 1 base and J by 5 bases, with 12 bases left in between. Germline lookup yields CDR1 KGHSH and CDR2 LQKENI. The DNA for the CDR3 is TGTGCCAGCTCACCACGAGGGGAGCGGCATCAGCCCCAGCATTTT. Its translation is CASSPRGERHQPQHF.